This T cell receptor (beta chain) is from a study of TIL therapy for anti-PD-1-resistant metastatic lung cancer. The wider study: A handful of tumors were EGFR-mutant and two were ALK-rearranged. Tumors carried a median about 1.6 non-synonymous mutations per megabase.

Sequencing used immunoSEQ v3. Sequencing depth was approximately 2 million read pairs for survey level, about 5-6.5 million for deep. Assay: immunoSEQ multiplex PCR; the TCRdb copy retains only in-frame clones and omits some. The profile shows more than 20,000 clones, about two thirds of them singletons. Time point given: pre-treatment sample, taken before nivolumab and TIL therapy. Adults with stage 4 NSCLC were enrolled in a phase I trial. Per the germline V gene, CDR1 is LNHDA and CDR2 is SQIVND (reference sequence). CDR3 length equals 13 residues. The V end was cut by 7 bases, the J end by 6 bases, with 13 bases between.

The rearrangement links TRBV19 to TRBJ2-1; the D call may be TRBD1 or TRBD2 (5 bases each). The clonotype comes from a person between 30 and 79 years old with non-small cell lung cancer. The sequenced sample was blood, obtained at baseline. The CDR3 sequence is CASTSRDANEQFF. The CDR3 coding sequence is TGTGCCAGTACCTCCCGGGACGCCAATGAGCAGTTCTTC.